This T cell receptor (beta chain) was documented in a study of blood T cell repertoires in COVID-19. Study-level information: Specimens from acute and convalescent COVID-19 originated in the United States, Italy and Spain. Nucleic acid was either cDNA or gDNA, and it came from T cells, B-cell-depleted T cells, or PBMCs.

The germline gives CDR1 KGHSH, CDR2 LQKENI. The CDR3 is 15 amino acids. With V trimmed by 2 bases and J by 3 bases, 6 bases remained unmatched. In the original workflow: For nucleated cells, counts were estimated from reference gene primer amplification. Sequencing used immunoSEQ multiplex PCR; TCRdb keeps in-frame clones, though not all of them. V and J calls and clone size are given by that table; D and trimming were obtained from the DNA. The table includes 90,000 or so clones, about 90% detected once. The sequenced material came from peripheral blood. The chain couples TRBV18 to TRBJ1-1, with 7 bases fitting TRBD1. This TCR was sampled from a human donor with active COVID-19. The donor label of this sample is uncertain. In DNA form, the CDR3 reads TGTGCCAGCTCACCATGGGGACAGAGGGACACTGAAGCTTTCTTT. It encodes CASSPWGQRDTEAFF.